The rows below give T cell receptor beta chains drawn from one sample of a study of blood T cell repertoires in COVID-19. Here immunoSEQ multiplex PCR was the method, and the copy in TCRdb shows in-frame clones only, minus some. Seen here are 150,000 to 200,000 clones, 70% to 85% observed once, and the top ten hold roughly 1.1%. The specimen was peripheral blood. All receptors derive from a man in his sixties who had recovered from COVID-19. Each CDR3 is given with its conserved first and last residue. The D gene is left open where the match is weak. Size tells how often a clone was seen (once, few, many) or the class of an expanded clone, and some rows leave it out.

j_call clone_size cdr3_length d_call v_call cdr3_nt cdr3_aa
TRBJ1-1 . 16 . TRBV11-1 TGTGCCAGCAGCTTAAACCCCGCGGGGGGAAACACTGAAGCTTTCTTT CASSLNPAGGNTEAFF
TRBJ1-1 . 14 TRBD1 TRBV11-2 TGTGCCAGCAGCTCTCGACAGGGGAACACTGAAGCTTTCTTT CASSSRQGNTEAFF
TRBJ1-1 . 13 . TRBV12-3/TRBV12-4 TGTGCCTCCGGGGTCAGCGTACTCACTGAAGCTTTCTTT CASGVSVLTEAFF
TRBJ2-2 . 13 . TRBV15 TGTGCCACCAGCAGAGTCGGGGTCGGGGAGCTGTTTTTT CATSRVGVGELFF
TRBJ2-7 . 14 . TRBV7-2 TGTGCCAGCAGCCCGAGGACGGGAACCTACGAGCAGTACTTC CASSPRTGTYEQYF
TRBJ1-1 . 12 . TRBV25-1 TGTGCCAGCAGTGCACAGGGCACTGAAGCTTTCTTT CASSAQGTEAFF
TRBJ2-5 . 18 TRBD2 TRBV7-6 TGTGCCAGCAGCTTAGCTCTTACTCTAGCGGGGGCGGGAGAGACCCAGTACTTC CASSLALTLAGAGETQYF
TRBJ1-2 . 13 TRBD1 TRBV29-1 TGCAGCGTTGAGAGGGACAGGGCACGGGGCTACACCTTC CSVERDRARGYTF
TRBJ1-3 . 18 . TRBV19 TGTGCCAGTAGTTTTCCCCACCGGACAGTCAGCACTGGAAACACCATATATTTT CASSFPHRTVSTGNTIYF
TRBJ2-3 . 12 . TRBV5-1 TGCGCCAGCAGCTCCACCGAGGAAGGGCAGTATTTT CASSSTEEGQYF
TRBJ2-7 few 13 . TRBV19 TGTGCCAGTAGTCTAGACCCTTTCTACGAGCAGTACTTC CASSLDPFYEQYF
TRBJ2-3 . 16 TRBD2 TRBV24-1 TGTGCCACCAGTCCGGGGACTAGCGGATTCCTAGATACGCAGTATTTT CATSPGTSGFLDTQYF
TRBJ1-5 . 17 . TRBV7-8 TGTGCCAGCAGCTCCCCTGGTCGCAACTCCCCTAATCAGCCCCAGCATTTT CASSSPGRNSPNQPQHF
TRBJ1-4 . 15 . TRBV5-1 TGCGCCAGCAGCTACTCATCCACAACTAATGAAAAACTGTTTTTT CASSYSSTTNEKLFF
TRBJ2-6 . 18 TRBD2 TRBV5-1 TGCGCCAGCAGCGCCGGGGGGGGCCCGGACTCTGGGGCCAACGTCCTGACTTTC CASSAGGGPDSGANVLTF
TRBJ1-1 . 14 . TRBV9 TGTGCCAGCAGCGCCAACACAGGGAACACTGAAGCTTTCTTT CASSANTGNTEAFF
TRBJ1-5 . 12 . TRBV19 TGTGCCAGTAGTATAGTCCAGTCAGCCCAGCATTTT CASSIVQSAQHF
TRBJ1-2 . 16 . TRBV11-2 TGTGCCAGCAGCCGCGTGGGTCGGACAGATGGGGGTGGCTACACCTTC CASSRVGRTDGGGYTF
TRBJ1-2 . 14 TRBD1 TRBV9 TGTGCCAGCAGCCCACAGGGGACCTACTATGGCTACACCTTC CASSPQGTYYGYTF
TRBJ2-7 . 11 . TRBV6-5 TGTGCCAGCAGCACCCCCCGGGAGCAGTACTTC CASSTPREQYF
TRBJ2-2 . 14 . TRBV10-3 TGTGCCATCACCCCGGGGGGCTCCACCGGGGAGCTGTTTTTT CAITPGGSTGELFF
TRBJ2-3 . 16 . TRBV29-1 TGCAGCGTCCCACTAGCTGAGGCGAGTTTAACAGATACGCAGTATTTT CSVPLAEASLTDTQYF
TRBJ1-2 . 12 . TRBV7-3 TGTGCCAGCAGCTTGACAAACTATGGCTACACCTTC CASSLTNYGYTF
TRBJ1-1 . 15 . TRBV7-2 TGTGCCAGCAGCTTATCAAGGGGCGCGAACACTGAAGCTTTCTTT CASSLSRGANTEAFF
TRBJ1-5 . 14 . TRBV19 TGTGCCAGTAGTATAGCCGGCGGGAATCAGCCCCAGCATTTT CASSIAGGNQPQHF
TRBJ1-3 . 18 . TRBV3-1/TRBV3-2 TGTGCCAGCAGCCAACCTCCGCTGGACATTCACTCTGGAAACACCATATATTTT CASSQPPLDIHSGNTIYF
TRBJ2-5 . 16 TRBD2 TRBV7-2 TGTGCCAGCAGCCCTCAGCCCCCTAGCGGGGCAGAGACCCAGTACTTC CASSPQPPSGAETQYF
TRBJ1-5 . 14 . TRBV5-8 TGTGCCAGCGTCGAACAGTATAGCAATCAGCCCCAGCATTTT CASVEQYSNQPQHF
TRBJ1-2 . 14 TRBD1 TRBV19 TGTGCCAGTTTCCGACAGGGCCTGATAGGTGGCTACACCTTC CASFRQGLIGGYTF
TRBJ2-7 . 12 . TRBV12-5 TGTGCTAGTGGTACCTCAACAAGCGAGCAGTACTTC CASGTSTSEQYF